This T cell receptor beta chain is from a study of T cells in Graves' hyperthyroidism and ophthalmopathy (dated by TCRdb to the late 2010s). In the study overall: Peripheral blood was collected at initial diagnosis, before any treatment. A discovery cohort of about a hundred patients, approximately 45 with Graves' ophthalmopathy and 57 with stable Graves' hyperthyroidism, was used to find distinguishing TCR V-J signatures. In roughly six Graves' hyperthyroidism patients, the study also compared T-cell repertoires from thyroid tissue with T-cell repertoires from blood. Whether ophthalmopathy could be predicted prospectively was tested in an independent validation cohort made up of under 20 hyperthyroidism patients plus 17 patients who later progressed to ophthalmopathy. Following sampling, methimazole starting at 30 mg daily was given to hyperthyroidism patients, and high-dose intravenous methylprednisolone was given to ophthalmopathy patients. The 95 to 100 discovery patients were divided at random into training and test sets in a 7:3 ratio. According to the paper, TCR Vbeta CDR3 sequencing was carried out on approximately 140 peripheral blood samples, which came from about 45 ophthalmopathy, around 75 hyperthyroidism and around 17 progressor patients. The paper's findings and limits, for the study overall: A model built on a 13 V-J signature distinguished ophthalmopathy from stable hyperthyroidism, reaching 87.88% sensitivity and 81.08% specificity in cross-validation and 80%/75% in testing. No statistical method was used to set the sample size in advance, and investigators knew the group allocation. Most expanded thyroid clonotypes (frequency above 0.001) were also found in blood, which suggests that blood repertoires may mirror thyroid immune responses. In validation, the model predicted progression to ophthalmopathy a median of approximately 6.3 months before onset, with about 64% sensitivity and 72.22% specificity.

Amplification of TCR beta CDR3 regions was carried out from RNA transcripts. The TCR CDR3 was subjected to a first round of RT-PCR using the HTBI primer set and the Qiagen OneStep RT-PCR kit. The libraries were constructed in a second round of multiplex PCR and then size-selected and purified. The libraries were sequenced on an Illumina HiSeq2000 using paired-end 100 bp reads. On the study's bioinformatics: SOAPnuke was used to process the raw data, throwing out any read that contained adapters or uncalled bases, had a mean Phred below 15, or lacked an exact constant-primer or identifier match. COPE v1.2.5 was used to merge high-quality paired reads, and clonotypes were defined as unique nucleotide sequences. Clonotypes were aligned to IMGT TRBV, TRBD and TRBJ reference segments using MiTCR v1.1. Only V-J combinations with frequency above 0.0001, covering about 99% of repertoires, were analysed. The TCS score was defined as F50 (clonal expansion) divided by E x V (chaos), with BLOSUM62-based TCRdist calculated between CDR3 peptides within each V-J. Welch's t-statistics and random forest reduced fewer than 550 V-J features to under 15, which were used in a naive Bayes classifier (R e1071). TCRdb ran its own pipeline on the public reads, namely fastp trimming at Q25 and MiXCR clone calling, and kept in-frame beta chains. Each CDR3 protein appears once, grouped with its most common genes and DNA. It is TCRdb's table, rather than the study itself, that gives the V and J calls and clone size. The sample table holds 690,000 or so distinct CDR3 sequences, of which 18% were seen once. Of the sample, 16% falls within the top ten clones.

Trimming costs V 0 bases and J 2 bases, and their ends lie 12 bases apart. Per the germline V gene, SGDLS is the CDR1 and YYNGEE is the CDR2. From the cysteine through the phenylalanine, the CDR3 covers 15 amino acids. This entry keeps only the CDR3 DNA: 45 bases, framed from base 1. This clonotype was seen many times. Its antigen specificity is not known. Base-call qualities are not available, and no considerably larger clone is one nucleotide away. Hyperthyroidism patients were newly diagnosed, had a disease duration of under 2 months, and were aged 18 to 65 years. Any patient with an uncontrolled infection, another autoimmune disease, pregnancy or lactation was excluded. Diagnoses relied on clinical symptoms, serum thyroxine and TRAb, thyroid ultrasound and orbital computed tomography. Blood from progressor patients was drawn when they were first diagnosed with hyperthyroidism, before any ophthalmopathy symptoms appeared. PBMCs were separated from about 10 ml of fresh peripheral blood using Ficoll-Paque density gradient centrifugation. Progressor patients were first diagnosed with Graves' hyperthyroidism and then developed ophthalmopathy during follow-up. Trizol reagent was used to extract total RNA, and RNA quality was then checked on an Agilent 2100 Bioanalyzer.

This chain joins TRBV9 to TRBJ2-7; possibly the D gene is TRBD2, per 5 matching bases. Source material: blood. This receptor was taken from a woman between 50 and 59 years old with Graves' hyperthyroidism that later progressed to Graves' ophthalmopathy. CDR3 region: CASSVGVRGAYEQYF. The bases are TGTGCCAGCAGCGTAGGAGTACGGGGAGCCTACGAGCAGTACTTC.